The T cell receptor beta chain under discussion was sequenced for a study of cytomegalovirus exposure and HLA in healthy donors listed by TCRdb under 2017. Turning to the overall study: An earlier analysis of under 600 of the donors reported about 250 Gb of sequence data and more than 90 million unique TCR beta sequences from approximately 180 million T cells. An early release covering over 500 HLA-typed donors comprised approximately 290 gigabases of sequencing data and about 90 million unique TCR sequences. Of the roughly 400 genotyped donors, 65% to 90% were placed in the genetic ancestry cluster associated with self-reported Caucasian donors. The aim of the study was to test whether cataloging public T cell receptors could identify signatures of past pathogen exposure. Using immunosequencing, the study profiled T cell repertoires from around 680 subjects and related those repertoires to cytomegalovirus serostatus. Along with the roughly 670-subject first cohort, a separate validation cohort of about 110 different subjects was used. High-throughput TCR immunosequencing, statistical association of individual TCRs with disease status, and machine learning were combined to predict cytomegalovirus infection status. In a later analysis, previously published TCR beta repertoires from hundreds of donors were re-analyzed and high-resolution HLA genotyping was added so that TCR occurrence patterns could be studied. Rather than drawing on any new phenotypic data, the later analysis identified candidate immune exposures from TCR beta sequences and the way those sequences occurred across donors. To decide whether each TCR beta V gene segment behaved as functional or pseudogenic, an earlier analysis of some 600 of the donors relied on high-throughput TCR beta sequencing. Donor age, sex, ethnicity and CMV serostatus were compiled together with the repertoire data. A later genetic analysis took genome-wide SNP genotypes for about three fifths of the roughly 700 donors and used that subset as a discovery cohort. All discovery cohort repertoires had been generated using a single sequencing platform. Class I and class II HLA loci were covered by the typing at four-digit resolution. Typing coverage varied by locus: roughly 620-640 donors for A, B, C, DRB1 and DQB1; roughly 560 for DQA1; around 610 for DPA1; approximately 450 for DPB1. Four or five DR-DQ haplotypes were handled as single units for association and clustering because linkage in the cohort was strong. Across some 400 genotyped donors of the cohort, an average of about 250,000 unique TCR beta nucleotide sequences per donor were sequenced, and around 19% of those sequences were non-productive.

The cohort consisted of 650 to 700 healthy bone marrow donors. At the time of sampling, every cohort member was nominally healthy, though immune exposures that went unrecorded were likely present. The donor tested CMV seronegative and was one of the 352 seronegative cohort members. A peripheral blood sample was provided by each donor, and peripheral blood mononuclear cells were used for TCR beta sequencing. The Qiagen DNeasy Blood Extraction Kit was used to extract genomic DNA from the blood cell samples. Receptors were amplified or captured by the immunoSEQ multiplex PCR assay. A mixture of 60 forward primers for TCR Vbeta segments and 13 reverse primers for TCR Jbeta segments was used in the multiplex PCR. A multiplex PCR assay on genomic DNA amplified the CDR3 region of rearranged TCR beta genes. The amplified TCR beta libraries were sequenced on the Illumina HiSeq System as 87-base-pair reads. The paper's data handling went like this. A later analysis counted some 80 million unique TCR beta chains across the 650 to 800 repertoires, and roughly 10 million of these chains were shared by at least two donors. Raw reads were error-corrected and collapsed into unique sequences by a nearest-neighbor algorithm in which closely related sequences were merged to remove PCR and sequencing errors. Alignment of CDR3 sequences to IMGT reference sequences was used to assign V, D and J gene segments. For a sequence to be retained, at least a six-nucleotide match to both a V gene segment and a J gene segment was required. Rearrangements were called productive when the CDR3 lacked stop codons and stayed in frame with V and J; all others were non-productive. CDR3 was defined according to IMGT convention as the region running from the second conserved V-encoded cysteine to the conserved J-encoded phenylalanine. The earlier analysis of about 610 of the donors excluded any sequence lacking an unambiguous match to a single V gene segment. An earlier analysis of 550 to 650 of the donors classified V segments as functional when productive rearrangements were above 56.7% and as segregating when the standard deviation between donors was above 5%. A statistical classification framework was developed to diagnose cytomegalovirus status using the catalog of TCR beta chain sequences. In a later analysis, V and J genes were assigned by comparing TCR nucleotide sequences against IMGT/GENE-DB human TR gene sequences. Using the TCRdist pipeline, a later analysis assigned CDR3 sequences along with most-parsimonious VDJ recombination scenarios. A later analysis defined each TCR beta chain by its CDR3 amino acid sequence plus V-gene family, and excluded reads lacking a unique V-gene family. In a later analysis, approximately 590 highly shared, low-generation-probability nucleotide sequences were removed to address suspected cross-contamination and a sequencing artifact. In a later analysis, a clonal expansion index for each public chain was calculated from normalized within-repertoire ranks of inferred template counts. In a later analysis, generation probabilities were computed with a VDJ recombination model fitted to out-of-frame rearrangements, and the resulting probabilities were checked against IGoR. In a later analysis, hypergeometric tests were used to score TCR-TCR, TCR-HLA and TCR-CMV co-occurrence, with a repertoire-size bias correction applied to TCR pairs. A later analysis estimated false discovery rates by permuting HLA or CMV assignments 20 times. In a later analysis, co-occurring TCRs were grouped using DBSCAN, with TCRdist sequence similarity added in when clustering inside HLA-allele-positive subsets. Repertoires with fewer than 30,000 or more than 120,000 public chains were left out of co-occurrence clustering, as were about five repertoires with anomalous nucleotide sharing. The table was pulled from immuneACCESS by TCRdb, which kept in-frame rearrangements only. Such tables lose some clones; where checked, under half of the loss comes from unresolved V genes, and the rest has no known cause. V and J calls plus clone size are reproduced from that table; the DNA served to infer D and trimming. The sample contains some 170,000 clones, approximately 78% of them found a single time. The ten largest clones add up to approximately 2% of the sample.

Turning to this clone: Its antigen target is currently unknown. There are no base qualities to consult, and no much larger clone falls within one base.

The paper's findings and limits, for the study overall: In both the original and validation cohorts, the classifier was reported to diagnose cytomegalovirus status with high specificity and sensitivity. The authors suggested that the approach could potentially be extended to other disease states and immunological phenotypes. Sequencing depth was assumed to be roughly uniform across donors in the presence/absence analyses, though that assumption may not hold. HLA typing was unavailable for some donors at each locus, so association tests used only the typed subset. In vitro tests confirmed that three of the cytomegalovirus-associated TCR beta chains recognize cytomegalovirus antigens. A further reported finding was that TCR beta sequences accurately predicted the HLA-A and HLA-B alleles for most subjects in the first cohort. Most TCR sequences were seen in very few donors, while some public TCRs were found in many individuals. A cluster of highly shared sequence variants was judged likely to be a technical artifact of the sequencing pipeline. A later analysis found that most CMV-associated TCR beta chains appeared HLA-restricted, with HLA associations seemingly driven largely by CMV exposure. For the cohort, immune exposure information was limited to CMV serostatus. The earlier analysis of approximately 590 of the donors excluded roughly 17 rarely observed V segments, including chromosome 9 orphons, because counts were too low. In a later analysis, the rate of TCR association differed among HLA loci, with DRB1 alleles having the most associated TCRs and HLA-C alleles having the fewest. Specific HLA alleles were associated with 15,000 to 20,000 TCR beta sequences at a false discovery rate of 0.05 in a later analysis. This cohort had only TCR beta chains sequenced, and the lack of alpha or paired-chain data limited which features could be detected. Linkage disequilibrium might explain the correlated functional status among segregating V segments, but an unknown experimental factor could not be ruled out. Strong co-occurrence of HLA alleles, especially DR and DQ, made assigning TCR associations to individual alleles difficult. A later genetic analysis associated a missense DCLRE1C variant with V-gene and J-gene trimming of TCR beta chains, and an independent cohort replicated the association. In a later genetic analysis, fewer N-insertions in productive TCRs were reported among donors in an Asian-associated ancestry cluster than the roughly 640-donor mean. In a later analysis, HLA-associated TCR beta chains were found to be more clonally expanded and to have lower generation probabilities than equally common non-associated chains. In an earlier analysis of 450 to 750 of the donors, most TCR beta V segments appeared in productive rearrangements about 87% or about 30% of the time, broadly matching IMGT annotations. A later analysis reported that several top co-occurrence clusters appeared linked to parvovirus B19, influenza, CMV and Epstein-Barr virus. Because the 87-base-pair reads could not distinguish some IMGT-functional V segments, including TRBV6-2 and TRBV6-3, those segments were excluded. The study gave a list of under 200 TCR beta chains associated with cytomegalovirus.

Reading from cysteine to phenylalanine, the CDR3 counts 14 amino acids. Kept here is only the CDR3 DNA, which spans 42 bases and is read in frame from base 1. CDR1 and CDR2 are read off the germline V gene as KGHSY and FQNENV. V is pared back by 4 bases and J by 0 bases, with 9 bases lying between the germline termini. The rearrangement combines TRBV16 with TRBJ1-2; TRBD1 is possibly the D segment (6 matching bases). The clonotype was recovered from a woman under 30 in good health and CMV-seronegative. The sample was PBMCs. The DNA reads as follows: TGTGCCAGCAGCCGGACAGTAGCTAACTATGGCTACACCTTC. Its translation reads: CASSRTVANYGYTF.